This T cell receptor (beta chain) was observed in a study of CD8 T cells in Susac syndrome. Study-level results: It was acknowledged in the study that the number of individuals who were included in its TCR sequencing and HLA analysis was relatively small.

This clonotype was counted a few times. What it binds is not known. The germline V gene encodes CDR1 MDHEN and CDR2 SYDVKM. The CDR3 totals 14 residues. Between the trimmed V and J ends, which lost 4 bases and 1 base, there was a span of 8 bases. After extraction with the RNeasy kit, roughly 0.45 to 1 ug of the RNA was reverse transcribed using random hexamers. An immunoSEQ multiplex PCR amplified TCR beta CDR3 over 54 Vbeta and 13 Jbeta. One entry per CDR3 protein results from TCRdb running MiXCR on the immunoSEQ multiplex PCR reads. The data show some 300,000 distinct CDR3 sequences, with approximately 89% seen just once and approximately 0.18% held by the top ten.

Sample: CD8+ T cells from PBMCs. The chain has TRBV28 and TRBJ2-1; TRBD1 is a possible D gene (6 bases). The sequence was collected from a human donor with multiple sclerosis. For the CDR3, the DNA is TGTGCCAGCAGTTCGAGGGGGTCCTACAATGAGCAGTTCTTC. Translated, it gives CASSSRGSYNEQFF.